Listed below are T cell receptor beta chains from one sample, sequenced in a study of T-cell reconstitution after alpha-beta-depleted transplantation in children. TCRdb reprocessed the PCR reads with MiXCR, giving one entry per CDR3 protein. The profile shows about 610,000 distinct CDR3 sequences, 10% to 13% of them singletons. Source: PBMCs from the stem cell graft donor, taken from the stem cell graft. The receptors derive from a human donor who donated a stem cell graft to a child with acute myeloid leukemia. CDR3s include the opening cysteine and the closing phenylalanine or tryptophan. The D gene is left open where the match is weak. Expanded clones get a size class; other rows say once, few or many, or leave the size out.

CASSQDWGLAGFEQYF	TGCGCCAGCAGCCAAGATTGGGGACTAGCGGGATTCGAGCAGTACTTC	TRBJ2-7	NA	TRBD2	TRBV4-3
CASSTAESWSPLHF	TGCGCCAGCAGCACCGCAGAGAGTTGGTCACCCCTCCACTTT	TRBJ1-6	few	NA	TRBV5-1
CATSRGRSSTDTQYF	TGTGCCACCAGCAGAGGCCGTTCGAGCACAGATACGCAGTATTTT	TRBJ2-3	few	NA	TRBV15
CACSRAAGTSGRDDEQFF	TGTGCCTGCAGCCGTGCCGCCGGGACTAGCGGGAGGGATGATGAGCAGTTCTTC	TRBJ2-1	NA	TRBD2	TRBV3-1
CAITDLGNTGELFF	TGTGCCATCACCGACTTAGGGAACACCGGGGAGCTGTTTTTT	TRBJ2-2	many	NA	TRBV10-3
CASSGDRGNQPQHF	TGTGCCAGCAGTGGCGACAGGGGCAATCAGCCCCAGCATTTT	TRBJ1-5	many	TRBD1	TRBV28
CATSRGGTTGLTDTQYF	TGTGCCACCAGCAGAGGGGGGACTACGGGATTAACAGATACGCAGTATTTT	TRBJ2-3	few	TRBD2	TRBV15
CASSLDRGGGEQYF	TGTGCCAGCAGCTTAGATCGGGGTGGAGGTGAGCAGTACTTC	TRBJ2-7	NA	NA	TRBV11-3
CSEIGTVVDEQYF	TGCAGCGAAATCGGGACCGTTGTAGACGAGCAGTACTTC	TRBJ2-7	NA	NA	TRBV29-1
CAISGDSQETQYF	TGTGCCATTAGTGGGGACAGCCAAGAGACCCAGTACTTC	TRBJ2-5	NA	TRBD1	TRBV10-3
CAILGQLNTEAFF	TGTGCCATTCTTGGACAGTTGAACACTGAAGCTTTCTTT	TRBJ1-1	many	NA	TRBV28
CASGLPLPPPSVYNEQFF	TGTGCTAGTGGTTTGCCCCTCCCACCCCCTAGCGTCTACAATGAGCAGTTCTTC	TRBJ2-1	few	NA	TRBV12-5
CSYEANEKLFF	TGCAGCTATGAGGCTAATGAAAAACTGTTTTTT	TRBJ1-4	NA	NA	TRBV29-1
CASSQSQGLANEQFF	TGTGCCAGCAGCCAATCACAGGGACTAGCGAATGAGCAGTTCTTC	TRBJ2-1	few	TRBD2	TRBV14
CASSPWTSGIYGELFF	TGTGCCAGCAGCCCTTGGACTAGCGGGATATACGGGGAGCTGTTTTTT	TRBJ2-2	few	TRBD2	TRBV6-2/TRBV6-3
CASSQDGGGWTEAFF	TGCGCCAGCAGCCAAGACGGCGGGGGTTGGACTGAAGCTTTCTTT	TRBJ1-1	few	NA	TRBV4-3
CSAPGNYGYTF	TGCAGCGCCCCTGGGAACTATGGCTACACCTTC	TRBJ1-2	NA	NA	TRBV29-1
CASSPTGGNEKLFF	TGTGCCAGCAGCCCTACAGGCGGGAATGAAAAACTGTTTTTT	TRBJ1-4	many	NA	TRBV7-6
CASSLILGSGRLGTDTQYF	TGTGCCAGCAGCCTGATCCTCGGTAGCGGGAGACTCGGCACAGATACGCAGTATTTT	TRBJ2-3	few	TRBD2	TRBV11-3
CASTRVARYNEQFF	TGTGCCAGCACCCGGGTGGCTCGCTACAATGAGCAGTTCTTC	TRBJ2-1	few	NA	TRBV6-2/TRBV6-3
CASSLEGAGPYEQYF	TGCGCCAGCAGCTTAGAGGGGGCAGGGCCCTACGAGCAGTACTTC	TRBJ2-7	few	TRBD1	TRBV5-1
CASRDSEAFF	TGTGCCAGCAGGGACTCCGAAGCTTTCTTT	TRBJ1-1	many	NA	TRBV28
CASSPTGGERSHEQYF	TGCGCCAGCAGCCCAACCGGGGGGGAGAGGAGCCACGAGCAGTACTTC	TRBJ2-7	NA	TRBD2	TRBV4-3
CASSRSRPGLANQETQYF	TGTGCCAGCAGTAGATCGCGTCCGGGACTAGCAAACCAAGAGACCCAGTACTTC	TRBJ2-5	many	TRBD2	TRBV6-2/TRBV6-3